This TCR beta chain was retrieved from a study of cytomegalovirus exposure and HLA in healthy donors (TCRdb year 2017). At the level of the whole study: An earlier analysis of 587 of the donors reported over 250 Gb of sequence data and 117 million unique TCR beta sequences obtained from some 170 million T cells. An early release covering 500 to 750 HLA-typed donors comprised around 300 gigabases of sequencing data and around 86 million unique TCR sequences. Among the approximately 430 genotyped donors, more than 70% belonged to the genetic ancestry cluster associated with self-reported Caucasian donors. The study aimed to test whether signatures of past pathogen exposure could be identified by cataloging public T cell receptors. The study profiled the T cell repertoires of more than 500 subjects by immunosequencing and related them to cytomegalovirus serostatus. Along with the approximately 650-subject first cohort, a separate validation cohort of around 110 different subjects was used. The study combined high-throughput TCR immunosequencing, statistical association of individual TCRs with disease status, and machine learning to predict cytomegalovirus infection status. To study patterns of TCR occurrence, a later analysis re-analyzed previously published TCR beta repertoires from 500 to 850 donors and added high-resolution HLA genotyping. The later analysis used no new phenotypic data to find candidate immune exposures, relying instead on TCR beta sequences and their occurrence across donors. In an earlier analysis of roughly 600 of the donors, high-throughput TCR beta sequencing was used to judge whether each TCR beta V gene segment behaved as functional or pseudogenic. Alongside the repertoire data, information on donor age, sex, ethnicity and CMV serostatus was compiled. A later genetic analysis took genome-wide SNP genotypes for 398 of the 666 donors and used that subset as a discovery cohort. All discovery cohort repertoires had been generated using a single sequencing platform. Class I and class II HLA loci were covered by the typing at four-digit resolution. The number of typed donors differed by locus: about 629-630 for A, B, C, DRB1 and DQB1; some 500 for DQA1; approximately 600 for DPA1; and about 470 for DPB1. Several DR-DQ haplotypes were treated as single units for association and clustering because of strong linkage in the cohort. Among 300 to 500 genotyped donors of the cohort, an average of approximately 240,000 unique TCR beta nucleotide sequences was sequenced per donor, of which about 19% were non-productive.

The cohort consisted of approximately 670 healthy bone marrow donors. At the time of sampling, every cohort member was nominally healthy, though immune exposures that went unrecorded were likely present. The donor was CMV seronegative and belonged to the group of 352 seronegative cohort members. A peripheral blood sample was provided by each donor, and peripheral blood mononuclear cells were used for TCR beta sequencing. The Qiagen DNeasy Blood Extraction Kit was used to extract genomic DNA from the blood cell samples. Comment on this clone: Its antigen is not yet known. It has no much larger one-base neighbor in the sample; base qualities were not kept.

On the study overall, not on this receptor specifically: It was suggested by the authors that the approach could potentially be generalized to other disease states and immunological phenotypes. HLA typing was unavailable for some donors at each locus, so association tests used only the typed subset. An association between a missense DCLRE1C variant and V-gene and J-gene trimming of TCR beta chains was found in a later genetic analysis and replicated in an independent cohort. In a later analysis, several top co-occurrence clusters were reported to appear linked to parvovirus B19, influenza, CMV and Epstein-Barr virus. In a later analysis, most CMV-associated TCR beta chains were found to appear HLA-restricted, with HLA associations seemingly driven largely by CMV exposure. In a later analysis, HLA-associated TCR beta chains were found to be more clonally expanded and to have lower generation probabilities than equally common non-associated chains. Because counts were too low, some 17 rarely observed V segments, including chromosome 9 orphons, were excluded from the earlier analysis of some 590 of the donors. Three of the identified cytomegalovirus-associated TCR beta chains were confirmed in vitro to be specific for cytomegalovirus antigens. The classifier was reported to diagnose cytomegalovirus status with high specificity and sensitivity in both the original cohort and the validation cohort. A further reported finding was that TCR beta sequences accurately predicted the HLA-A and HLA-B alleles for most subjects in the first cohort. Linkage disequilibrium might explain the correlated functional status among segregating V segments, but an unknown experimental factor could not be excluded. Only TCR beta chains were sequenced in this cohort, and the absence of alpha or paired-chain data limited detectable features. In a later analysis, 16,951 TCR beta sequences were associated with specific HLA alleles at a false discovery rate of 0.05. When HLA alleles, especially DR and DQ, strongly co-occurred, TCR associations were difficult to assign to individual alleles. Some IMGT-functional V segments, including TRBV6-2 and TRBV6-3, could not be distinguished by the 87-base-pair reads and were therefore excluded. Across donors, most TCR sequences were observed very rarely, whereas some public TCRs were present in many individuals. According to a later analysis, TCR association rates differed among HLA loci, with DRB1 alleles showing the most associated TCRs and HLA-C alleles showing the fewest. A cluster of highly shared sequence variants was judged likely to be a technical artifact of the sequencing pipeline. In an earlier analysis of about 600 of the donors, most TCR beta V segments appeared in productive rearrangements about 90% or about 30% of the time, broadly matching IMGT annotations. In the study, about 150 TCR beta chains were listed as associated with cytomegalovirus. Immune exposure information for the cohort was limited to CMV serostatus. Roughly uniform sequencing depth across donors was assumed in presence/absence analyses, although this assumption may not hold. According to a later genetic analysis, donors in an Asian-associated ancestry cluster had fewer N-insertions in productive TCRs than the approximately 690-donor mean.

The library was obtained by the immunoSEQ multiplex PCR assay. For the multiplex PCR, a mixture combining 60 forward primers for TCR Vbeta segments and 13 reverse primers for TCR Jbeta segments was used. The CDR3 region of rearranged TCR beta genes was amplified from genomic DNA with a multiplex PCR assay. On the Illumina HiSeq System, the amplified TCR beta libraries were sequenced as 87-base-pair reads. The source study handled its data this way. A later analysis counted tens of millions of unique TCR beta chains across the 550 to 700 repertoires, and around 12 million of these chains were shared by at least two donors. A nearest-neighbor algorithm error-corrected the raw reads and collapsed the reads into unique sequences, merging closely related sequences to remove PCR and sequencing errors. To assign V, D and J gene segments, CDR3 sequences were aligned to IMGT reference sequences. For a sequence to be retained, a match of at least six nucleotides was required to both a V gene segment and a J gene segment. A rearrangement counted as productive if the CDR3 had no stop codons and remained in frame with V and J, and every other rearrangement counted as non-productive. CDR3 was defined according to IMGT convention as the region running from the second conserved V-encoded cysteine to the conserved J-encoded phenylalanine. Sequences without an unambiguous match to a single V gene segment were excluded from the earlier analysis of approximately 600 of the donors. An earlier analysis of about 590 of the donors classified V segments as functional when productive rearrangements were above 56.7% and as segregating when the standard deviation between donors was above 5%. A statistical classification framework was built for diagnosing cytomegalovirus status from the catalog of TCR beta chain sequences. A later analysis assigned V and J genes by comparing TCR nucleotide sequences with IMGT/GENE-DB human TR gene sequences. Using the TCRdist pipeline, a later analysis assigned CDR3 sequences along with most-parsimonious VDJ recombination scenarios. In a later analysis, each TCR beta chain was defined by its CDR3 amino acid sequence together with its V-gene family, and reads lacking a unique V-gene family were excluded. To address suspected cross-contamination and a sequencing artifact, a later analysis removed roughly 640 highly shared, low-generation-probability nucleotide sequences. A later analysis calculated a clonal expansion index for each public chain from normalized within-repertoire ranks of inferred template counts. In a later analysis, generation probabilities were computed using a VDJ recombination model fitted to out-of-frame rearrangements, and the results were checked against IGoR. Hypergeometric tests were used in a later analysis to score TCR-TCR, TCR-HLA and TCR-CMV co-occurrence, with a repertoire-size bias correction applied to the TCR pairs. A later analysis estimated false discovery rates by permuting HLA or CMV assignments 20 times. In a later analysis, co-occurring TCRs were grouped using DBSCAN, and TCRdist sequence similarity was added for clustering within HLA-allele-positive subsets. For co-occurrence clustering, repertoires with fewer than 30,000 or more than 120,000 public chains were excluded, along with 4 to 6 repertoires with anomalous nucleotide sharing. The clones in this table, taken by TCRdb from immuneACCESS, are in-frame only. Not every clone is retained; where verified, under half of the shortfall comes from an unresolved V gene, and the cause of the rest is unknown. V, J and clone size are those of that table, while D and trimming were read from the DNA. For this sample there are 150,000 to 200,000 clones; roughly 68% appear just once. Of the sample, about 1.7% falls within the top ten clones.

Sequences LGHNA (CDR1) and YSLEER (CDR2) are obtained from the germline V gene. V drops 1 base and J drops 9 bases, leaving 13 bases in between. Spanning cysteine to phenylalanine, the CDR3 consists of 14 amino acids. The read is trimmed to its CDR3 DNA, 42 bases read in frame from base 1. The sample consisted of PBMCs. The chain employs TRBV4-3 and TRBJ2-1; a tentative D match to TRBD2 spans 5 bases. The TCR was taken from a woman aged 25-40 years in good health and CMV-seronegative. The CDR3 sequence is CASSQGGPRGEQFF. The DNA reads TGCGCCAGCAGCCAAGGCGGGCCGCGAGGTGAGCAGTTCTTC.